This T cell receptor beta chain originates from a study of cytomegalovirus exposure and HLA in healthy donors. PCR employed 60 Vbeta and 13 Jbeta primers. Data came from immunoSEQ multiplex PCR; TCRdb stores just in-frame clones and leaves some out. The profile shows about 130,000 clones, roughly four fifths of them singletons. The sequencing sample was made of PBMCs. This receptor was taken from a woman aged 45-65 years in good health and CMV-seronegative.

In DNA form, the CDR3 reads TGTGCCATCAGTGAGGGCCAGACAGGGGATGAAAAACTGTTTTTT. Translation: CAISEGQTGDEKLFF. The V and J genes are TRBV10-3 and TRBJ1-4; TRBD1 agrees at 8 bases. V shed 2 bases and J 6 bases; nucleotides not matched to a gene: 5. CDR1 is ENHRY and CDR2 is SYGVKD in the germline V gene. CDR3 size: 15 residues.